This entry lists 15 T cell receptor beta chains sequenced from one sample in a study of shared clonotypes between healthy human individuals (dated by TCRdb to the early 2020s). Receptor libraries were prepared by the immunoSEQ multiplex PCR assay. TCRdb obtained this table from immuneACCESS and retained in-frame rearrangements with V and J assigned. These tables miss some clones; where compared with another copy, unresolved V genes account for less than half of the shortfall, and the remainder is unexplained. The sample data list approximately 2,000,000 clones, and 80% to 95% of these were observed just once. The top ten hold around 0.38% of the sample. Sequenced material: naive CD4+ T cells from PBMCs. The sample's cell subset or site label, decoded: CD45RA+ positively selected. Receptors originate from a man between 18 and 35 years old in good health. Some clones in this sample may be carry-over from other donors' samples.

This clone was seen a handful of times. The gene calls are TRBV11-2 and TRBJ2-2, with 7 bases identical to TRBD1. The CDR3 extends over 13 amino acids. V lost 4 bases to trimming and J lost 7 bases; unmatched junction nucleotides: 3. CDR1 is SGHAT and CDR2 is FQNNGV in the germline V gene. The CDR3 DNA sequence: TGTGCCAGCAGCTACCGGACAGGCGGGGAGCTGTTTTTT. This codes for CASSYRTGGELFF.

The gene calls are TRBV30 and TRBJ2-2; 8 nucleotides agree with TRBD2. Germline V gene lookup returns CDR1 GTSNPN and CDR2 SVGIG (reference sequence). CDR3 length: 15 amino acids. Trimming at V came to 1 base and at J to 6 bases, leaving 7 bases not matched to a gene. CDR3 bases: TGTGCCTGGAGTGGAATTAGCGGGATCGCCGGGGAGCTGTTTTTT. This gives the protein CAWSGISGIAGELFF.

This clone was observed a handful of times. The chain couples TRBV30 to TRBJ1-1, with 7 positions matching TRBD1. The germline gives CDR1 GTSNPN, CDR2 SVGIG (reference sequence). Germline trimming cut 0 bases from V and 1 base from J; bases unmatched to any gene: 2. There are 14 residues in the CDR3. The CDR3 sequence is CAWSVGTANTEAFF. DNA of the CDR3: TGTGCCTGGAGTGTTGGGACAGCGAACACTGAAGCTTTCTTT.

This clone was seen a handful of times. The chain couples TRBV5-4 to TRBJ1-2; 8 nucleotides agree with TRBD1. The CDR3 length is 15 residues. V shed 0 bases and J 4 bases; nucleotides not matched to a gene: 5. Germline V gene sequence: CDR1 SGHNT, CDR2 YYREEE (reference sequence). This CDR3 reads CASSLGAGGVYGYTF. Here the CDR3 DNA reads TGTGCCAGCAGCTTGGGCGCAGGGGGCGTCTATGGCTACACCTTC.

This sequence joins TRBV27 and TRBJ2-5; D is uncertain. CDR3 length equals 14 residues. Germline V gene sequence: CDR1 MNHEY, CDR2 SMNVEV (reference sequence). Deletions cut 3 bases from V and 2 bases from J, with 10 bases between. The CDR3 DNA sequence: TGTGCCAGCAGTTTTGGATGGCATCAAGAGACCCAGTACTTC. Translated: CASSFGWHQETQYF.

This chain joins TRBV15 and TRBJ1-4; unclear D gene. The CDR3 runs 14 residues. The V gene's germline CDR1 is LNHNV and CDR2 YYDKDF (reference sequence). V gave up 0 bases and J gave up 6 bases, with 8 bases separating them. As DNA, the CDR3 is TGTGCCACCAGCAGAGATTCGGGTTATGAAAAACTGTTTTTT. This codes for CATSRDSGYEKLFF. Using reference TRBV15 and TRBJ1-4 for the parts outside the CDR3, the full variable domain is DAMVIQNPRYQVTQFGKPVTLSCSQTLNHNVMYWYQQKSSQAPKLLFHYYDKDFNNEADTPDNFQSRRPNTSFCFLDIRSPGLGDTAMYLCATSRDSGYEKLFFGSGTQLSVL.

This chain connects TRBV5-4 to TRBJ2-2; 11 nucleotides line up with TRBD2. Germline CDR1 is SGHNT and CDR2 is YYREEE (reference sequence). Trimming cost V 4 bases and J 4 bases; bases outside gene matches: 3. CDR3 length: 15 residues. The CDR3 loop is CASSLGTSGTGELFF. The CDR3 nucleotides read TGTGCCAGCAGCCTTGGGACTAGCGGCACCGGGGAGCTGTTTTTT.

As to this clone: The sample has other DNA sequences that encode this CDR3 too. V and J are TRBV5-1 and TRBJ2-7; 9 bases match TRBD1. CDR3 length equals 14 residues. J lost 4 bases, V lost 0 bases, and 2 bases had no gene match. CDR1 and CDR2 (germline): SGHRS, YFSETQ. The chain's CDR3 is CASSLVGQGYEQYF. CDR3 coding DNA: TGCGCCAGCAGCTTGGTGGGACAGGGATACGAGCAGTACTTC. Full variable domain (missing parts from reference TRBV5-1 and TRBJ2-7): KAGVTQTPRYLIKTRGQQVTLSCSPISGHRSVSWYQQTPGQGLQFLFEYFSETQRNKGNFPGRFSGRQFSNSRSEMNVSTLELGDSALYLCASSLVGQGYEQYFGPGTRLTVT.

This chain links TRBV15 with TRBJ2-4; D gene uncertain. Germline V CDR1 and CDR2: LNHNV, YYDKDF (reference sequence). Trimming left V 0 bases short and J 9 bases short, with 15 bases between. This CDR3 spans 15 amino acids. In DNA, the CDR3 is TGTGCCACCAGCAGAGATCTAGGGTCCCTGGGCATTCAGTACTTC. Its translation: CATSRDLGSLGIQYF.

This chain links TRBV11-2 with TRBJ1-1; 10 bases agree with TRBD1. The length of the CDR3 is 17 residues. CDR1 and CDR2 from the germline V gene are SGHAT and FQNNGV. V dropped 6 bases and J dropped 5; count of bases not matched to a gene: 15. DNA of the CDR3: TGTGCCAGCAGTCCCCGGGGAGGGACAGGGGTTGGTACTGAAGCTTTCTTT. Amino acids: CASSPRGGTGVGTEAFF.

This clone was recorded once. The chain links TRBV5-1 to TRBJ1-1, with 8 bases that match TRBD1. The CDR3 totals 14 residues. Trimming removed 3 bases from V and 4 bases from J; junction bases left unmatched: 5. Germline V gene data show CDR1 as SGHRS and CDR2 as YFSETQ. The CDR3 reads CASSSPTGGTEAFF. The CDR3 DNA sequence: TGCGCCAGCAGCTCACCTACAGGGGGCACTGAAGCTTTCTTT. The full variable domain, in which reference TRBV5-1 and TRBJ1-1 provide the parts outside the CDR3, is KAGVTQTPRYLIKTRGQQVTLSCSPISGHRSVSWYQQTPGQGLQFLFEYFSETQRNKGNFPGRFSGRQFSNSRSEMNVSTLELGDSALYLCASSSPTGGTEAFFGQGTRLTVV.

V and J are TRBV2 and TRBJ1-3; D unclear. This CDR3 is built from 13 residues. Germline V gene lookup returns CDR1 SNHLY and CDR2 FYNNEI. Trimming pared 4 bases from V and 4 bases from J, leaving 8 bases between. CDR3 region: CASSGQPGNTIYF. CDR3 DNA sequence: TGTGCCAGCAGTGGTCAACCGGGAAACACCATATATTTT.

V usage is TRBV5-4 and J usage is TRBJ2-1; D gene unclear. With 1 base removed from V and 0 bases from J, the gap between germline ends came to 8 bases. CDR1 is SGHNT, CDR2 YYREEE, per germline (reference sequence). CDR3 size: 15 residues. As DNA, the CDR3 is TGTGCCAGCAGCTTGTCGAGGAACTCCTACAATGAGCAGTTCTTC. This encodes CASSLSRNSYNEQFF.

The V and J genes are TRBV28 and TRBJ1-1, with no clear D. V was trimmed by 5 bases and J by 10 bases, leaving 14 bases between them. Germline V gene data show CDR1 as MDHEN and CDR2 as SYDVKM. This CDR3 comprises 12 residues. CDR3 sequence reads: CASSPLTAGAFF. The CDR3 nucleotides read TGTGCCAGCAGTCCCCTTACAGCCGGAGCTTTCTTT.

The chain links TRBV6-6 to TRBJ2-4; 11 bases are a match to TRBD1. The CDR3 has 16 amino acids. Germline V CDR1 and CDR2: MNHNY, SVGAGI (reference sequence). Unmatched junction bases numbered 11, after V lost 5 bases and J lost 8 bases. The CDR3 reads CASSSGQGARPDIQYF. DNA of the CDR3: TGTGCCAGCAGTAGCGGACAGGGGGCGCGACCGGACATTCAGTACTTC.